The 16 T cell receptor beta chains below were found in one sample sequenced in a study of Ad26.COV2.S vaccination and SARS-CoV-2 variants. Data came from immunoSEQ multiplex PCR; TCRdb stores just in-frame clones and leaves some out. This sample has about 350,000 clones; 70% to 90% occur once, and the top ten carry roughly 3.5%. Treatment specified: some 20 received Ad26.COV2.S at low or high dose, single or two shots; about 5 received placebo; per-sample allocation not given. The samples were gathered on day 63 after the first injection of vaccine or placebo. Sequencing was performed on peripheral blood, taken in a trial of Ad26.COV2.S vaccine versus placebo. The receptors shown here come from a person aged 18 to 59 who received the Ad26.COV2.S COVID-19 vaccine or a placebo.

This clone was observed a handful of times. The chain couples TRBV12-3 or TRBV12-4 to TRBJ2-5, with D uncertain. Trimming cost V 3 bases and J 5 bases, with 7 bases left between them. The CDR3 has 12 amino acids. Here the CDR3 DNA reads TGTGCCAGCAGTTTTATTGTGGAGACCCAGTACTTC. Encoded protein: CASSFIVETQYF.

CDR3 protein: CASSVGLGMNIQYF. Written as DNA, the CDR3 is TGTGCCAGCAGCGTAGGACTAGGGATGAACATTCAGTACTTC. The chain recombines TRBV9 with TRBJ2-4; the D gene is possibly TRBD2 (6 bases). V lost 0 bases, J lost 7 bases, and 11 bases lay in between. From germline, CDR1 is SGDLS and CDR2 YYNGEE. The CDR3 totals 14 residues.

The J gene is TRBJ2-3, the V gene TRBV25-1, with 9 bases identical to TRBD1. CDR1 MGHDK and CDR2 SYGVNS come from the germline V gene. This CDR3 has 17 residues. Trimming took 2 bases from V and 3 from J; bases not matched to a gene: 9. CDR3 DNA: TGTGCCAGCAGTGAAAGGGGGACAGGGATGTGGACAGATACGCAGTATTTT. Protein product: CASSERGTGMWTDTQYF.

This chain links TRBV7-9 with TRBJ2-1; 8 bases agree with TRBD1. Germline-derived CDR1 and CDR2 are SEHNR and FQNEAQ (reference sequence). The CDR3 has 15 amino acids. V shed 1 base, J shed 8 bases, and the junction held 7 bases outside the gene matches. CDR3 amino acids: CASSLGTGLVDEQFF. CDR3 bases: TGTGCCAGCAGCTTAGGGACAGGGTTGGTAGATGAGCAGTTCTTC.

The chain recombines TRBV19 with TRBJ1-4; D is unresolved. In germline, CDR1 is LNHDA, CDR2 SQIVND (reference sequence). Deletions cut 4 bases from V and 12 bases from J, with 21 bases between. This CDR3 has 15 residues. In DNA form, the CDR3 reads TGTGCCAGTAGTACGGGCCCCGGTTCTGGGGTAGAACTGTTTTTT. This encodes CASSTGPGSGVELFF.

V and J are TRBV19 and TRBJ2-5; 7 bases agree with TRBD2. Germline values: CDR1 LNHDA, CDR2 SQIVND (reference sequence). The CDR3 is 15 amino acids. V lost 3 bases and J lost 1; bases outside the gene matches: 5. The CDR3: CASSIGPGGQETQYF. In nucleotides, the CDR3 is TGTGCCAGTAGTATTGGTCCGGGAGGCCAAGAGACCCAGTACTTC.

V usage is TRBV19 and J usage is TRBJ2-7, with a possible D match to TRBD1 (5 bases). Trimming stripped 0 bases from V and 4 bases from J, with 13 bases between. The germline CDR1 and CDR2 sequences are LNHDA and SQIVND (reference sequence). This CDR3 contains 15 residues. The CDR3 coding sequence is TGTGCCAGTAGTATAGATCGTGCCAGGGCATACGAGCAGTACTTC. Protein product: CASSIDRARAYEQYF.

The genes are TRBV3-1 (or the pseudogene TRBV3-2) and TRBJ2-3; 13 nucleotides align to TRBD2. This CDR3 region has 18 residues. Trimming took 1 base from V and 0 from J; bases not matched to a gene: 4. The V gene's germline CDR1 is LGHDT and CDR2 YNNKEL (reference sequence). The CDR3 sequence: CASSQGTSGGLSTDTQYF. The CDR3 coding sequence is TGTGCCAGCAGCCAAGGGACTAGCGGGGGACTTAGCACAGATACGCAGTATTTT.

The rearrangement links TRBV7-2 to TRBJ2-2; maybe TRBD1 (5 bases). Germline CDR1 and CDR2: SGHTA and FQGNSA. The CDR3 totals 14 residues. The V end was cut by 5 bases, the J end by 3 bases, with 10 bases between. CDR3 in amino acids: CASSLRVDTGELFF. CDR3 DNA sequence: TGTGCCAGCAGCCTCAGGGTCGACACCGGGGAGCTGTTTTTT.

The chain employs TRBV19 and TRBJ1-6, with 7 positions matching TRBD1. Unmatched junction bases numbered 11, after V lost 5 bases and J lost 7 bases. The CDR3 extends over 16 amino acids. The germline V gene has CDR1 LNHDA and CDR2 SQIVND (reference sequence). In DNA form, the CDR3 reads TGTGCCAGTAGTGTTGGAAGACAGGGCGGGAATTCACCCCTCCACTTT. This translates into CASSVGRQGGNSPLHF.

This chain uses TRBV3-1 (or the pseudogene TRBV3-2) with TRBJ2-1; D might be TRBD1 (5 bases). Germline CDR1 LGHDT, CDR2 YNNKEL (reference sequence). This CDR3 contains 15 residues. Trimming took off 7 bases at V and 0 bases at J, with 13 bases between the two ends. The CDR3 reads CASTTTGSSYNEQFF. Here the CDR3 DNA reads TGTGCCAGCACCACAACAGGTAGCTCCTACAATGAGCAGTTCTTC.

The chain is built from TRBV6-5 and TRBJ1-3; D unclear. CDR3 length: 14 amino acids. Germline CDR1 is MNHEY and CDR2 is SVGAGI. V lost 9 bases and J 3 bases, leaving 15 bases between the germline ends. The CDR3 coding sequence is TGTGCCAGTTCAGGACCTTGGGGTGGAAACACCATATATTTT. The encoded protein is CASSGPWGGNTIYF.

CDR3 coding DNA: TGTGCCAGCAGCTTGGGCTTTACTAGCGGCACAGATACGCAGTATTTT. This encodes CASSLGFTSGTDTQYF. The chain joins TRBV5-5 to TRBJ2-3; TRBD2 matches 7 bases. The germline gives CDR1 SGHKS, CDR2 YYEKEE (reference sequence). The CDR3 length is 16 residues. V was clipped by 0 bases and J by 1 base; unmatched bases: 5. The full variable domain, rest sourced from reference TRBV5-5 and TRBJ2-3, is DAGVTQSPTHLIKTRGQQVTLRCSPISGHKSVSWYQQVLGQGPQFIFQYYEKEERGRGNFPDRFSARQFPNYSSELNVNALLLGDSALYLCASSLGFTSGTDTQYFGPGTRLTVL.

This chain connects TRBV25-1 to TRBJ1-6, with D possibly matching TRBD1 (6 bases). Trimming pared 3 bases from V and 5 bases from J, leaving 8 bases between. Germline CDR1 and CDR2: MGHDK and SYGVNS. The CDR3 totals 14 residues. In DNA, the CDR3 is TGTGCCAGCAGTGACAGGACAGATAATTCACCCCTCCACTTT. This gives the protein CASSDRTDNSPLHF.

The V call is TRBV19, the J call TRBJ2-3; TRBD1 is a possible D gene (6 bases). Trimming removed 5 bases from V and 6 bases from J, with 21 bases in between. The CDR3 runs 16 residues. CDR1 and CDR2 (germline): LNHDA, SQIVND (reference sequence). The CDR3 DNA is TGTGCCAGTAGTGTGGGGATAAATACAGGGAGTGATACGCAGTATTTT. Amino acids: CASSVGINTGSDTQYF.

This CDR3 reads CASSESANNYNEQFF. The CDR3 nucleotides are TGCGCCAGCAGTGAGTCGGCTAACAACTACAATGAGCAGTTCTTC. The chain carries TRBV10-1 and TRBJ2-1; D gene unclear. Trimming shortened V by 0 bases and J by 3 bases, and 9 bases separated the two germline ends. The CDR3 runs to 15 residues. Germline V gene sequence: CDR1 WNHNN, CDR2 SYGVQD (reference sequence).